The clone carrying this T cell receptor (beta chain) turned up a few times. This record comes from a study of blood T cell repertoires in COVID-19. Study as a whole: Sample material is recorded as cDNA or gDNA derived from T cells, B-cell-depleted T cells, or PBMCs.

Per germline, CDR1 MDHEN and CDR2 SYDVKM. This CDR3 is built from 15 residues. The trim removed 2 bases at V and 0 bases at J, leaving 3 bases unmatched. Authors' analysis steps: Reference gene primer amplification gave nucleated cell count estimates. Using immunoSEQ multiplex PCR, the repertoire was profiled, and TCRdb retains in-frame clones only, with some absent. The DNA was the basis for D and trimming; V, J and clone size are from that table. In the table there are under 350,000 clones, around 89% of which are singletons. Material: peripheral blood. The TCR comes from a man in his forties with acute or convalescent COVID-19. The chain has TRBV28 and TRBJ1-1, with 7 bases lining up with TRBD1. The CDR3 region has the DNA TGTGCCAGCAGTTTACTCACAGGGGTGAACACTGAAGCTTTCTTT. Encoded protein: CASSLLTGVNTEAFF.